This entry describes one TCR beta chain. The antigen is unknown. This entry comes from a study of OX40 agonist ivuxolimab in advanced cancers. V gave up 2 bases and J gave up 5 bases, with 13 bases separating them. The CDR3 is 13 amino acids. CDR1 is SQVTM and CDR2 is ANQGSEA in the germline V gene. Here immunoSEQ multiplex PCR was the method, and the copy in TCRdb shows in-frame clones only, minus some. The table records tens of thousands of clones, more than 75% of them present only once. The study, taken as a whole, reports: Researchers did not determine the expanded peripheral T cells' antigen specificity.

The TCR originated in an adult with an advanced solid tumor such as melanoma, head and neck, liver or kidney cancer. The V call is TRBV29-1, the J call TRBJ2-7, with D possibly being TRBD2 (6 bases). The sequenced sample was CD4+ or CD8+ T cells sorted from blood, obtained in a trial of the OX40 agonist ivuxolimab. This chain's CDR3 is CSVELWRANEQYF. CDR3 bases: TGCAGCGTTGAACTTTGGAGGGCGAACGAGCAGTACTTC.